The source of this T cell receptor (beta chain) is a study of a mutant IDH1 vaccine in newly diagnosed glioma. About the study: Receipt of radiotherapy, temozolomide, or both preceded the study, and most received both. Whole-study findings and limits: Pseudoprogression appeared independent of alterations in top peripheral clonotypes.

Only in-frame clones appear in the TCRdb table, and some are missing; sequencing was by immunoSEQ multiplex PCR. Of about 44,000 clones listed, 91% are singletons. This clone was counted a single time. Its cognate antigen is unknown. Time point described: week 23, last vaccination. Vaccine doses each comprised 300 ug of mutant IDH1 20-mer peptide, with topical imiquimod. The CDR3 is made up of 13 amino acids. V dropped 3 bases and J dropped 6 bases, with 12 bases sitting between them. In germline, CDR1 is MNHEY, CDR2 SMNVEV (reference sequence). The origin of this receptor is a man aged 50 to 60 with glioma. Sequenced here: PBMCs, sampled from a glioma patient whose treatment included an IDH1 peptide vaccine. The V gene is TRBV27, the J gene TRBJ2-7; the D call may be TRBD1 or TRBD2 (5 bases each). Written as DNA, the CDR3 is TGTGCCAGCAGTTTGTTCGGGGCGGGCGAGCAGTACTTC. Protein: CASSLFGAGEQYF.